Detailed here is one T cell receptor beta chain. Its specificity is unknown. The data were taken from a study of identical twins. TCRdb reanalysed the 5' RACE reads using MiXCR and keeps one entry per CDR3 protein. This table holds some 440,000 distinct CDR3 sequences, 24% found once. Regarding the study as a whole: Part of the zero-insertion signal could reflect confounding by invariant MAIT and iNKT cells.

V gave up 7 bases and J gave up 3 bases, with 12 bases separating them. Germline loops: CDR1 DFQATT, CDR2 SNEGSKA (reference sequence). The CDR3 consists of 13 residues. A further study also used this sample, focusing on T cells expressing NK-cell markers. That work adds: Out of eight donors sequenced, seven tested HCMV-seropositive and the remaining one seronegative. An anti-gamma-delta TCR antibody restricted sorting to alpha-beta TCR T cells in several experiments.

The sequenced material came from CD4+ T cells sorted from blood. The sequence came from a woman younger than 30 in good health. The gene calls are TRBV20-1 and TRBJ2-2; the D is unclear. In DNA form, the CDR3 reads TGCAGTGTTCCCTCGCAGTACACCGGGGAGCTGTTTTTT. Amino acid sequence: CSVPSQYTGELFF.